This note documents a single TCR beta chain sequence. The sample belongs to a study of blood T cell repertoires in COVID-19. Overall study context: There were acute and convalescent COVID-19 samples, and they came from the United States, Italy and Spain. Sample material is recorded as cDNA or gDNA derived from T cells, B-cell-depleted T cells, or PBMCs.

This CDR3 spans 16 amino acids. Germline CDR1 reads KGHSH; CDR2 reads LQKENI. V dropped 1 base and J dropped 6; count of bases not matched to a gene: 10. Authors' analysis steps: Using reference gene primer amplification, nucleated cell counts were estimated. Measured with immunoSEQ multiplex PCR; TCRdb has only the in-frame clones, and not every one. From that table come the V and J calls and clone size; the DNA was used to work out D and trimming. The table records around 210,000 clones, over 75% of them present only once. The sequence came from a man over 45 with COVID-19, enrolled during active disease. The V gene is TRBV18, the J gene TRBJ1-1; 8 nucleotides agree with TRBD1. Material: peripheral blood. CDR3 protein: CASSPRDIRTGSEAFF. The CDR3 DNA is TGTGCCAGCTCACCACGCGATATCAGGACAGGGTCTGAAGCTTTCTTT.